This T cell receptor (beta chain) was retrieved from a study of blood T cell repertoires in COVID-19 (dated by TCRdb to between 2020 and 2021). Turning to the overall study: Samples from collaborators originated in the United States, Italy and Spain and spanned both the acute and convalescent phases of COVID-19. The prospective study material was composed of cDNA or gDNA derived from T cells, B-cell-depleted T cells, or PBMCs. The dataset comprised deeply sampled blood TCRbeta repertoires from subjects exposed to, actively infected with, or recovered from COVID-19. The repertoires were released in a freely available public database meant as a resource for research on the immune response to SARS-CoV-2. The samples were drawn from the first 160 participants of the ongoing ImmuneRACE study and from 1,254 subjects provided by 6 global collaborators. Nearly every sample came with metadata listing a de-identified subject ID, COVID-19 status, age in years and sex. Where available, HLA class I and class II types were obtained from metadata supplied by the sample provider rather than from assay-based typing. The paper as a whole reports these results and caveats: How much clinical and demographic metadata was included differed by source and by participant, and the metadata was provided uncurated.

Turning to this clone: Its cognate antigen has yet to be identified. No base-level quality is on record; no much larger clone is a single base apart.

The immunoSEQ Assay, a bias-controlled multiplex PCR, was used to amplify TCRbeta CDR3 regions from genomic DNA. The paper's data handling went like this. The number of nucleated cells in each sample was estimated from the amplification of reference gene primers within the assay. To quantify the absolute abundance of each unique TCRbeta CDR3 rearrangement, sequence reads were collapsed and filtered. For each sample, productive Simpson clonality was calculated by taking the square root of Simpson's diversity index across productive rearrangements. TCRdb stores this immuneACCESS table with in-frame sequences only. Part of the clones is absent; in the studies checked, under half of the shortfall reflects unresolved V genes, and no reason is known for the rest. The V and J calls and clone size come from that table; D and trimming were worked out from the DNA. In this sample the table shows about 190,000 clones, approximately 80% of which occur a single time. The ten largest clonotypes hold 5.2% of the sample.

The CDR3 has 16 amino acids, counting the end cysteine and phenylalanine. The sequence is cut down to CDR3 DNA, 48 bases in frame from base 1. Between the V and J ends, shortened by 3 bases and 4 bases respectively, the junction contains 17 bases. CDR1 and CDR2 are read off the germline V gene as LGHNA and YNFKEQ. Enrolling through a virtual design, the prospective study's participants ranged in age from roughly 18 to 100 years and lived across roughly 23 United States geographic areas. In the prospective study, cohorts were assigned on the basis of participant-reported clinical history obtained from a screening survey and a study questionnaire. Each participant in the prospective study had whole blood, serum and a nasopharyngeal or oropharyngeal swab collected by mobile phlebotomists. Participants in the prospective study had the option to provide additional blood draws and questionnaires over a 2-month period. Before DNA extraction, prospective study blood samples were shipped either frozen or at room temperature.

The V and J genes are TRBV4-2 and TRBJ2-3; matching of 6 bases hints at TRBD2 as the D gene. The clonotype was recovered from a woman aged 60-75 years with acute COVID-19. The material sequenced was PBMCs or T cells enriched from blood (not recorded which). The DNA sequence follows: TGTGCCAGCAGCCAGGGAGGAAAAAAGGGCCCAGATACGCAGTATTTT. Its coded protein is CASSQGGKKGPDTQYF.